The sequence of this T cell receptor beta chain was determined in a study of cytomegalovirus exposure and HLA in healthy donors. Whole-study findings and limits: After further analysis at a later stage, 16,951 TCR beta sequences were associated with HLA alleles at 0.05 false discovery rate. Later analysis placed DRB1 highest and HLA-C lowest in TCR association rates, which differed by HLA locus.

The V and J ends lost 6 bases and 6 bases respectively, with 19 bases between them. CDR1 and CDR2 from the germline V gene are SGHRS and YFSETQ. This CDR3 comprises 16 residues. PCR involved 60 Vbeta and 13 Jbeta primers. The data were produced by immunoSEQ multiplex PCR, yet TCRdb's version contains in-frame clones alone and is incomplete. The data hold 60,000 to 90,000 clones, with 60% to 70% observed a single time. The count of this clone is one. What it binds is not known. This TCR derives from a middle-aged man in good health and CMV-seropositive. The chain uses TRBV5-1 and TRBJ1-6; D possibly corresponds to TRBD1 (5 bases). The sequenced material came from PBMCs. CDR3 nucleotides: TGCGCCAGCAACGTTGCCAGAAGCGACAGTAATTCACCCCTCCACTTT. It encodes CASNVARSDSNSPLHF.